This TCR beta chain was identified in a study of response to subunit inactivated influenza vaccine. This clonotype was found a few times. Its specificity is unknown. From the RT-PCR reads, TCRdb called clonotypes with MiXCR, one entry per CDR3 protein. The top ten hold roughly 13% of the sample, which has about 480,000 distinct CDR3 sequences, around 13% seen once. Study observations and caveats: The study's authors posited that every seasonal influenza vaccination enlists few new T cells.

This CDR3 spans 13 amino acids. The V gene lost 4 bases and the J gene lost 6 bases, with 12 bases spanning the gap. CDR1 SGHNT and CDR2 YYREEE come from the germline V gene (reference sequence). The sample consisted of PBMCs from blood, taken about 6 weeks after vaccination. The chain joins TRBV5-4 to TRBJ2-3; D not certain. This clonotype was obtained from a man aged 50 to 60 who received an inactivated influenza vaccine. The CDR3 protein is CASSPRRTDTQYF. The CDR3 DNA sequence: TGTGCCAGCAGCCCTCGGCGGACGGATACGCAGTATTTT.